The 24 T cell receptor beta chains below were found in one sample sequenced in a study of HIV-infected children after antiretroviral therapy interruption. As for treatment: PENTA 11 planned treatment interruption arm or continuous ART arm. RNA-based 3' RACE libraries used unique molecular identifiers. In TCRdb, the 3' RACE reads were re-called with MiXCR into one record per CDR3 protein. The sample has 35,000 to 50,000 distinct CDR3 sequences, more than 6.5% seen once; the top ten hold more than 0.85%. Sequencing used CD45RA+ CD4+ T cells from PBMCs, pooled from several time points, obtained from a donor given antiretroviral therapy, either interrupted or continuous. Subset indicated: naive CD4+ CD45RA+ CD45RO- T cells. The receptors were gathered from a pool of human donors with HIV.

This clonotype was picked up many times. The chain is built from TRBV20-1 and TRBJ2-3; TRBD2 might be the D (5 bases). Per germline, CDR1 DFQATT and CDR2 SNEGSKA (reference sequence). The CDR3 extends over 13 amino acids. V lost 6 bases, J lost 1 base, and 11 bases lay in between. CDR3 in amino acids: CSATQAGTDTQYF. CDR3 nucleotides: TGCAGTGCAACTCAAGCGGGCACAGATACGCAGTATTTT.

The chain recombines TRBV4-1 with TRBJ1-4; D remains unclear. The ends were cut back, 5 bases at V and 6 bases at J, with 13 bases in the middle. In germline, CDR1 is MGHRA, CDR2 YSYEKL. CDR3 length equals 14 residues. CDR3 coding DNA: TGCGCCAGCAGCAGGACTGGGGAAGATGAAAAACTGTTTTTT. It yields the protein CASSRTGEDEKLFF.

This clonotype was detected many times. The J gene is TRBJ2-1, the V gene TRBV5-1, with D unresolved. V lost 2 bases and J lost 6, with 15 bases in between. The CDR3 consists of 15 residues. The germline CDR1 and CDR2 sequences are SGHRS and YFSETQ. DNA for the CDR3: TGCGCCAGCAGCTTAAATACAAACGACGTCAATGAGCAGTTCTTC. Its protein is CASSLNTNDVNEQFF.

In its sample, this clonotype was seen many times. V is TRBV28 and J is TRBJ2-2; 7 positions match TRBD1. The junction had 7 bases not matched to a gene; V was cut back by 6 bases and J by 6 bases. The CDR3 runs to 14 residues. CDR1 and CDR2 (germline): MDHEN, SYDVKM. The CDR3 DNA is TGTGCCAGCAGACCTGACAGGGTTTCCGGGGAGCTGTTTTTT. It codes for CASRPDRVSGELFF.

The chain joins TRBV19 to TRBJ2-4; TRBD2 agrees at 9 bases. The germline V gene has CDR1 LNHDA and CDR2 SQIVND (reference sequence). J was trimmed by 2 bases and V by 6 bases; bases with no gene match: 2. CDR3 size: 14 residues. CDR3 in amino acids: CASRSSGTKNIQYF. DNA of the CDR3: TGTGCCAGTAGGTCTAGCGGGACCAAAAACATTCAGTACTTC.

This clonotype was seen only a few times. DNA of the CDR3: TGTGCCAGCCGAGGGACCATGTACCAAGAGACCCAGTACTTC. As protein: CASRGTMYQETQYF. V and J are TRBV27 and TRBJ2-5; the D call may be TRBD1 or TRBD2 (5 bases each). With 8 bases removed from V and 0 bases from J, the gap between germline ends came to 13 bases. The CDR3 loop spans 14 amino acids. From germline, CDR1 is MNHEY and CDR2 SMNVEV (reference sequence).

This clonotype was recorded at least ten times. The chain recombines TRBV19 with TRBJ2-1, with D tentatively TRBD1 or TRBD2 (5 bases each). The germline V gene encodes CDR1 LNHDA and CDR2 SQIVND (reference sequence). Trimming removed 10 bases at V and 0 bases at J, with 13 bases between. This CDR3 is 14 amino acids long. CDR3 coding DNA: TGTGCCACCTCGGGACCGAACTCCTACAATGAGCAGTTCTTC. Translating it yields CATSGPNSYNEQFF.

This clonotype was counted at least ten times. The chain carries TRBV6-5 and TRBJ1-1; D uncertain. The CDR3 has 14 residues. From germline, CDR1 is MNHEY and CDR2 SVGAGI. V shed 0 bases and J shed 1 base, with 6 bases lying between them. The CDR3 is CASSYSSANTEAFF. The CDR3, as DNA: TGTGCCAGCAGTTACTCGAGCGCGAACACTGAAGCTTTCTTT.

This clonotype appeared many times. The chain employs TRBV7-2 and TRBJ1-6, with TRBD1 matching 8 bases. The CDR3 covers 20 residues. Trimming removed 5 bases from V and 1 base from J; junction bases left unmatched: 16. CDR1 and CDR2 (germline): SGHTA, FQGNSA. The CDR3 loop is CASSPSGQGFRWSYNSPLHF. In nucleotides, the CDR3 is TGTGCCAGCAGCCCATCAGGACAGGGTTTTAGGTGGTCCTATAATTCACCCCTCCACTTT.

This clonotype was counted at least ten times. This chain links TRBV9 with TRBJ2-5; weak D call: TRBD1 (6 bases). This CDR3 contains 14 residues. From germline, CDR1 is SGDLS and CDR2 YYNGEE. V was trimmed by 4 bases and J by 5 bases, leaving 15 bases between them. The CDR3 region is CASSFPGVRETQYF. Written as DNA, the CDR3 is TGTGCCAGCAGCTTCCCAGGGGTCCGGGAGACCCAGTACTTC. Full variable domain (rest looked up from reference TRBV9 and TRBJ2-5): DSGVTQTPKHLITATGQRVTLRCSPRSGDLSVYWYQQSLDQGLQFLIQYYNGEERAKGNILERFSAQQFPDLHSELNLSSLELGDSALYFCASSFPGVRETQYFGPGTRLLVL.

This clonotype was observed a few times. With a much larger clone just one base away, this may be a read error. V and J are TRBV18 and TRBJ2-7; 9 bases match TRBD2. Germline lookup yields CDR1 KGHSH and CDR2 LQKENI. This CDR3 has 14 amino acids. CDR3 region: CTSSPIGTSNEQYF. The CDR3 bases are TGTACCAGCTCACCTATAGGGACTAGCAACGAGCAGTACTTC.

The table lists this clonotype with many counts. This CDR3 is CASNSGTGGPDTQYF. The DNA of the CDR3 is TGTGCCAGTAACTCCGGGACAGGGGGCCCAGATACGCAGTATTTT. The chain recombines TRBV19 with TRBJ2-3; TRBD1 matches 12 bases. Trimming cost V 7 bases and J 4 bases; bases outside gene matches: 6. Germline assignment: CDR1 LNHDA and CDR2 SQIVND (reference sequence). CDR3 length equals 15 residues. The full variable domain, its missing parts supplied by reference TRBV19 and TRBJ2-3, is DGGITQSPKYLFRKEGQNVTLSCEQNLNHDAMYWYRQDPGQGLRLIYYSQIVNDFQKGDIAEGYSVSREKKESFPLTVTSAQKNPTAFYLCASNSGTGGPDTQYFGPGTRLTVL.

This clonotype was counted many times. The germline gene is not matched at one end of the junction; a read error may be the cause. The chain joins TRBV12-3 or TRBV12-4 to TRBJ2-1; TRBD1 might be the D (6 bases). The CDR3 is 16 amino acids. The CDR3 nucleotides read TGTGCAAGCAGCTTAGAAGGGGACAATAACTATGCTGAGCAGTTCTTC. Amino acid sequence: CASSLEGDNNYAEQFF.

The sample holds many counts of this clonotype. Germline and junction disagree at one end, which may indicate a read error. The genes are TRBV12-3 or TRBV12-4 and TRBJ2-7, with a possible D match to TRBD1 (5 bases). The CDR3 extends over 15 amino acids. The chain's CDR3 is CASSLVGQSSYEQYF. The CDR3 DNA reads as TGTGCAAGCAGCTTAGTCGGACAAAGCTCCTATGAACAGTACTTC.

The table lists this clonotype with many counts. The J gene is TRBJ1-2, the V gene TRBV29-1; possible D gene TRBD1, 6 bases. The CDR3 runs 14 residues. V dropped 3 bases and J dropped 4 bases, with 15 bases sitting between them. In germline, CDR1 is SQVTM, CDR2 ANQGSEA. The CDR3 region is CSVDVAGALYGYTF. The DNA of the CDR3 is TGCAGCGTTGACGTGGCAGGGGCCCTCTATGGCTACACCTTC.

In this sample, this clonotype turned up many times. The chain employs TRBV10-3 and TRBJ2-1; D is perhaps TRBD2 (5 bases). Germline CDR1 ENHRY, CDR2 SYGVKD. CDR3 length equals 12 residues. The V end lost 6 bases, the J end lost 8 bases, and 11 bases lay between the germline ends. The CDR3 region is CAIRAIGDEQFF. The CDR3, as DNA: TGTGCCATCAGGGCCATCGGGGATGAGCAGTTCTTC.

This clonotype was seen ten or more times. This chain links TRBV5-3 with TRBJ2-2; D is undetermined. TRBV5-3 belongs to the ORF category, with a function that is uncertain. The CDR3 spans 21 residues. Trimming shortened V by 3 bases and J by 4 bases, and 31 bases separated the two germline ends. This CDR3 is CARSSRNGRMRVLPCTGELFF. CDR3 bases: TGTGCCAGAAGCTCAAGAAACGGTAGGATGCGTGTGTTACCTTGCACCGGGGAGCTGTTTTTT.

There are many counts of this clonotype. The V gene is TRBV7-2, the J gene TRBJ2-5, with 7 bases that match TRBD1. CDR3 size: 13 residues. The V and J ends lost 4 bases and 3 bases, in that order; junction bases with no gene match: 2. Looked up from germline, CDR1 is SGHTA and CDR2 is FQGNSA. The CDR3 DNA sequence: TGTGCCAGCAGCTCCGACAGGGAAGAGACCCAGTACTTC. It codes for CASSSDREETQYF.

The V call is TRBV6-1, the J call TRBJ1-6, with no clear D. The CDR3 covers 12 residues. Germline loops: CDR1 MNHNS, CDR2 SASEGT. V dropped 6 bases and J dropped 14 bases, with 14 bases sitting between them. The CDR3 coding sequence is TGTGCCAGCAGCTCCCCCCCTGGGGCCCTCCACTTT. As protein: CASSSPPGALHF.

This clonotype was recorded many times. This sequence joins TRBV7-2 and TRBJ2-2; unclear D gene. CDR3 size: 15 residues. Germline values: CDR1 SGHTA, CDR2 FQGNSA. V lost 5 bases and J 0 bases, leaving 10 bases between the germline ends. This CDR3 is CASSRVGSNTGELFF. Written as DNA, the CDR3 is TGTGCCAGCAGCCGGGTCGGGTCGAACACCGGGGAGCTGTTTTTT.

This clonotype was seen more than once but under ten times. This chain connects TRBV20-1 to TRBJ1-5; 8 positions agree with TRBD1. Germline CDR1 reads DFQATT; CDR2 reads SNEGSKA (reference sequence). The CDR3 has 14 amino acids. V was clipped by 7 bases and J by 2 bases; unmatched bases: 7. Here the CDR3 DNA reads TGCAGTGTTCCCGGGACAGGAGGCAATCAGCCCCAGCATTTT. It specifies CSVPGTGGNQPQHF.

This clonotype was counted many times. The rearrangement links TRBV6-5 to TRBJ2-7, with a tentative D call TRBD2 (5 bases). The CDR3 runs to 13 residues. V lost 10 bases and J 6 bases, leaving 19 bases between the germline ends. Germline V gives CDR1 MNHEY, CDR2 SVGAGI. In nucleotides, the CDR3 is TGTGCCACCCAGTACCCCCATCGGGGCGAGCAGTACTTC. Protein product: CATQYPHRGEQYF.

Sample share makes this clonotype medium-sized. The rearrangement joins TRBV6-5 to TRBJ2-4, with no clear D. V lost 4 bases and J lost 0, with 4 bases in between. In germline, CDR1 is MNHEY, CDR2 SVGAGI. This CDR3 has 13 amino acids. CDR3 protein: CASSSLAKNIQYF. The DNA of the CDR3 is TGTGCCAGCAGTTCCTTAGCCAAAAACATTCAGTACTTC.

At least ten counts were recorded for this clonotype. The chain combines TRBV14 with TRBJ2-5, with D maybe TRBD1 (5 bases). The CDR3 extends over 15 amino acids. Germline CDR1 reads SGHDN; CDR2 reads FVKESK. V was clipped by 0 bases and J by 5 bases, with 13 bases between them. CDR3 coding DNA: TGTGCCAGCAGCCAAGATAGGGGTCTTCTGGAGACCCAGTACTTC. Its translation: CASSQDRGLLETQYF.